This T cell receptor beta chain was observed in a study of blood T cell repertoires in COVID-19. Cohort assignment relied on participant-reported clinical history. In Cohort 3, a recovered donor had either two negative PCRs, clearance, or symptom resolution. This clone was detected only once. Germline V gene lookup returns CDR1 MGHRA and CDR2 YSYEKL. CDR3 length: 14 residues. Trimming took 1 base from V and 3 from J, leaving 10 bases between them. The assay was immunoSEQ multiplex PCR, and TCRdb's table has in-frame clones only and misses some. This repertoire shows about 370,000 clones, approximately 92% found once; its top ten account for 0.9% to 1.1%.

The sample was PBMCs or T cells enriched from blood (not recorded which). This chain connects TRBV4-1 to TRBJ2-7; D is unresolved. This receptor was identified in a man aged 18 to 29 who had recovered from COVID-19. In DNA, the CDR3 is TGCGCCAGCAGCCAAGTCGAGGTAGGCTACGAGCAGTACTTC. This gives the protein CASSQVEVGYEQYF.